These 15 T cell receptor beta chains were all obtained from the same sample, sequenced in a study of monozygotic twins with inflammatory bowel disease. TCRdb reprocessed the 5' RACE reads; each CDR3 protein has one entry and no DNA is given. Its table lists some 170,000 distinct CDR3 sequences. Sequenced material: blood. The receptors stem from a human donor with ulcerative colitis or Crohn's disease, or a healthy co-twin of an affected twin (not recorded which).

The chain's CDR3 is CSVEGLAGATDTQYF. The chain employs TRBV29-1 and TRBJ2-3; lacking DNA, the TRBD2 call made by TCRdb goes unchecked. The CDR3 loop spans 15 amino acids. CDR1 and CDR2 from the germline V gene are SQVTM and ANQGSEA.

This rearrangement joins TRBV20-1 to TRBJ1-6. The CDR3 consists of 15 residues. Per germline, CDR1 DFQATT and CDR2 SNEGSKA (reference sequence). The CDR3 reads CSARRLGVPSSPLHF.

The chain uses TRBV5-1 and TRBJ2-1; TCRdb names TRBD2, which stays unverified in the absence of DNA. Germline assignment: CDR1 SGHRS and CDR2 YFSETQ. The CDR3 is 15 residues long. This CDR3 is CASRIEASGNNEQFF. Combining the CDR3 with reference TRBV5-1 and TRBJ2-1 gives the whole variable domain KAGVTQTPRYLIKTRGQQVTLSCSPISGHRSVSWYQQTPGQGLQFLFEYFSETQRNKGNFPGRFSGRQFSNSRSEMNVSTLELGDSALYLCASRIEASGNNEQFFGPGTRLTVL.

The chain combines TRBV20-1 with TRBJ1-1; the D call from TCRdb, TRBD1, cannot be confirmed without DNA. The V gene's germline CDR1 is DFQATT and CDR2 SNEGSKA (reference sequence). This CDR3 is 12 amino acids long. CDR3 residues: CSARTMTDQAFF.

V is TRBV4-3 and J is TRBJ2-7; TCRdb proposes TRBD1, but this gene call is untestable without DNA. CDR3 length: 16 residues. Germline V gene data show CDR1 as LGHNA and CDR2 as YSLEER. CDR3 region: CASSPKLGQVSYEQYF.

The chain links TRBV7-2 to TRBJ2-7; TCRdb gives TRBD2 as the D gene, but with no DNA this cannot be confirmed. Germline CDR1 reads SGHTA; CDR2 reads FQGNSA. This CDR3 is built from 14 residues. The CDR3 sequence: CASSLTSGSYEQYF.

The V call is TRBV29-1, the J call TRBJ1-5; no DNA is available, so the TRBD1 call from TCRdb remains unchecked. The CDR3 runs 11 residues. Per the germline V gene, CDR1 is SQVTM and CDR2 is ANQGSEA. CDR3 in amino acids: CSVSETGGQHF.

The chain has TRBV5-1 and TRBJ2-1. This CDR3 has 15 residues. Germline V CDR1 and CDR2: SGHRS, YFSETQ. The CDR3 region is CASSLAIGSHNEQFF.

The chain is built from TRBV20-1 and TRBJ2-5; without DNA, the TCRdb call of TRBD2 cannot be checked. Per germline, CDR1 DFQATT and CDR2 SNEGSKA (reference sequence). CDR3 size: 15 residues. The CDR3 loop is CSAGGTRAVEETQYF.

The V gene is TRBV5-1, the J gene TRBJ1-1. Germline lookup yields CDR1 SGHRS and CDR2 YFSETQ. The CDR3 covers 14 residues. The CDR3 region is CASSLEGTNTEAFF.

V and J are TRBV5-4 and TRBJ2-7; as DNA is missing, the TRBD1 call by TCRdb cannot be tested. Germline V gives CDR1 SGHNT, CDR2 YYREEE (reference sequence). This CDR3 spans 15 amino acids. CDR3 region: CASSLVLQGSYEQYF.

The CDR3 is CASSVATSGGNTIYF. The chain carries TRBV5-1 and TRBJ1-3. From germline, CDR1 is SGHRS and CDR2 YFSETQ. The CDR3 length is 15 residues.

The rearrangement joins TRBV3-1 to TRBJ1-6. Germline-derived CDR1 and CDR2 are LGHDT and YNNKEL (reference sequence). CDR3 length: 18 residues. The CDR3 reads CASSQLPDRSSYNSPLHF. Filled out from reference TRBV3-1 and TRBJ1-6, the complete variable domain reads DTAVSQTPKYLVTQMGNDKSIKCEQNLGHDTMYWYKQDSKKFLKIMFSYNNKELIINETVPNRFSPKSPDKAHLNLHINSLELGDSAVYFCASSQLPDRSSYNSPLHFGNGTRLTVT.

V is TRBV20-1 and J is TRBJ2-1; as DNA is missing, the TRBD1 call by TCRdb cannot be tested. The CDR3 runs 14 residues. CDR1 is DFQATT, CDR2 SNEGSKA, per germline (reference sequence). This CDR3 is CSANTGWWVDEQFF.

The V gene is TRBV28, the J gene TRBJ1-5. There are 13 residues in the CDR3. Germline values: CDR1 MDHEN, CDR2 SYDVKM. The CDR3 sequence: CASTSFKGQPQHF.